This T cell receptor (beta chain) is from a study of blood T cell repertoires in COVID-19 (dated by TCRdb to 2018 to 2021). Some background on the complete study: The collaborator samples originated in the United States, Italy and Spain and spanned the acute and convalescent phases of COVID-19. The material from the prospective study consisted of cDNA or gDNA derived from T cells, B-cell-depleted T cells, or PBMCs. The dataset comprised deeply sampled blood TCRbeta repertoires from subjects exposed to, actively infected with, or recovered from COVID-19. The repertoires were released in a freely available public database intended as a resource for research on the immune response to SARS-CoV-2. Samples were obtained from the ongoing ImmuneRACE study (first 160 participants) and from some 1,300 subjects provided by 6 global collaborators. Nearly every sample came with metadata listing a de-identified subject ID, COVID-19 status, age in years and sex. Where available, HLA class I and class II types were taken from metadata supplied by the sample provider and were not determined by assay-based typing.

About this clone: The clone's antigen remains unknown. Base qualities are missing; no much larger clone stands one base away.

TCRbeta CDR3 regions were amplified from genomic DNA by means of the immunoSEQ Assay, a bias-controlled multiplex PCR. From the authors' description of their analysis: The number of nucleated cells in each sample was estimated by amplification of reference gene primers within the assay. To quantify the absolute abundance of each unique TCRbeta CDR3 rearrangement, sequence reads were collapsed and filtered. For each sample, productive Simpson clonality was calculated by taking the square root of Simpson's diversity index across productive rearrangements. In its TCRdb copy, this immuneACCESS table keeps in-frame sequences only and misses some clones. Where compared with another copy, unresolved V genes explain less than half of these, and the others have no known cause. That table gives V, J and clone size, and the DNA gave D and trimming. Within this sample are 84,000 or so clones, with around 74% of them counted one time only. The ten biggest clones cover about 9.9% of the sample.

Here is what the overall study found, with its caveats: Clinical and demographic metadata were provided uncurated, with the amount varying by source and participant.

The collaborating institutions used their own protocols to collect whole blood in K2EDTA tubes. Collaborator samples were shipped for TCRbeta analysis as frozen whole blood, isolated PBMCs, or DNA extracted from either sample type. V and J are truncated by 3 bases and 10 bases respectively, leaving an intervening sequence of 16 bases. Looking up the germline V gene (reference sequence) yields CDR1 LNHDA and CDR2 SQIVND. The cysteine opens and the phenylalanine closes a CDR3 of 15 amino acids. Just CDR3 DNA is preserved here, 45 bases in frame from base 1. The rearranged segments are TRBV19 and TRBJ1-6; the D gene is possibly TRBD1, with 6 bases matching. Sequenced input: peripheral blood. This TCR derives from a human donor in a cohort sampled during active COVID-19. The nucleotide sequence reads TGTGCCAGTAGTATTGAGGGGACAAGAAGCTCACCCCTCCACTTT. This is translated as CASSIEGTRSSPLHF.